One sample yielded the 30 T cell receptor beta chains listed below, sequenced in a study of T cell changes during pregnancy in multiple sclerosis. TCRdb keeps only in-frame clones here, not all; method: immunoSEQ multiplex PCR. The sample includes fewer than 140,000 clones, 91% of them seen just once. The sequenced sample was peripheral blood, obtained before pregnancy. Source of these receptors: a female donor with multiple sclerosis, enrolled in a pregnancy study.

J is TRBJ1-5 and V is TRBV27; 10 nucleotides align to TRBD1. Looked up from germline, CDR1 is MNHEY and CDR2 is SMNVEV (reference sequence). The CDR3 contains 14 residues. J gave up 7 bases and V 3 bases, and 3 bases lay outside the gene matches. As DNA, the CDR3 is TGTGCCAGCAGTTTTTTGGGACAGGGGCAGCCCCAGCATTTT. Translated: CASSFLGQGQPQHF.

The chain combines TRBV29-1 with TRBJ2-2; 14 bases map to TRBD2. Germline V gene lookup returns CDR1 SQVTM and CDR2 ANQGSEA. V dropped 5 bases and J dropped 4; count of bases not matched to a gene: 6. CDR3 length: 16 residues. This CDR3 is CSVSTSGRAVTGELFF. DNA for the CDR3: TGCAGCGTTTCGACTAGCGGGAGGGCCGTCACCGGGGAGCTGTTTTTT.

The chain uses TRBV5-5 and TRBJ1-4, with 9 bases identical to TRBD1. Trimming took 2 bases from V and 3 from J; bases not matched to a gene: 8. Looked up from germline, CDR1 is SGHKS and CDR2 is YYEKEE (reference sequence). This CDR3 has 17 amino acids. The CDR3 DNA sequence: TGTGCCAGCAGCTTCCGTCGGACAGGGGTTCCTAATGAAAAACTGTTTTTT. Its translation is CASSFRRTGVPNEKLFF.

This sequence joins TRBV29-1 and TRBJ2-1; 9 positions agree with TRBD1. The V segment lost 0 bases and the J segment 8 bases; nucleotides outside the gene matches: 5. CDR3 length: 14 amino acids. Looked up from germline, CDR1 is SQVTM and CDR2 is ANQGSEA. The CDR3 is CSVEDRDRVYEQFF. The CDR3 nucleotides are TGCAGCGTTGAAGACCGGGACAGGGTCTATGAGCAGTTCTTC.

CDR3 amino acids: CSVEGLAGGFLVDEQFF. The CDR3 DNA follows: TGCAGCGTTGAAGGACTAGCGGGAGGGTTCCTCGTGGATGAGCAGTTCTTC. The chain couples TRBV29-1 to TRBJ2-1; 14 bases are a match to TRBD2. Per germline, CDR1 SQVTM and CDR2 ANQGSEA. V was clipped by 1 base and J by 8 bases; unmatched bases: 10. The CDR3 length is 17 residues.

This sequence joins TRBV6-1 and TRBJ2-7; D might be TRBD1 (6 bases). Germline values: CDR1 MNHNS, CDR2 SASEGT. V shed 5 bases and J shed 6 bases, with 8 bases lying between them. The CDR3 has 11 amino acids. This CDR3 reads CASSFRGEQYF. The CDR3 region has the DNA TGTGCCAGCAGTTTCAGGGGCGAGCAGTACTTC.

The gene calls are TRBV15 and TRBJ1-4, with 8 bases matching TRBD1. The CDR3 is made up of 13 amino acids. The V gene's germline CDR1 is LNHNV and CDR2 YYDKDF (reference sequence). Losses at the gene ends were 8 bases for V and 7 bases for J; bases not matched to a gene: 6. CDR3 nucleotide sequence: TGTGCCACCGACAGGGGCCTTGGTGAAAAACTGTTTTTT. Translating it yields CATDRGLGEKLFF.

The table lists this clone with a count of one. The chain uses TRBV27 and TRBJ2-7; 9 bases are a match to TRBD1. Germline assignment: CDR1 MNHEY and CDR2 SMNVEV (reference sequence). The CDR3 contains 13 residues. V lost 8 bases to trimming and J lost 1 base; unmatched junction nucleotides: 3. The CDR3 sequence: CASLDRGSYEQYF. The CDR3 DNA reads TGTGCCAGCTTAGACAGGGGGTCCTACGAGCAGTACTTC.

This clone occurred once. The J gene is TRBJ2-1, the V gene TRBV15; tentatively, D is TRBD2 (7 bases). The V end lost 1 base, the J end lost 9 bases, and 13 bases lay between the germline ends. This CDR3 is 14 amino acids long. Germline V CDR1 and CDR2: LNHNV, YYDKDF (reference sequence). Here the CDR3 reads CATSRVKRDTEQFF. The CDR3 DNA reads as TGTGCCACCAGCAGAGTGAAGCGGGACACTGAGCAGTTCTTC.

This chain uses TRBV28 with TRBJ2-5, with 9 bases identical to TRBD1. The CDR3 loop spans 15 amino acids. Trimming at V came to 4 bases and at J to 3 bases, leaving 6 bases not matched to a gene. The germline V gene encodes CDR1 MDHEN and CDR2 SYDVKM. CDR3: CASSSTGGREETQYF. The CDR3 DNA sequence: TGTGCCAGCAGTTCCACAGGGGGCAGGGAAGAGACCCAGTACTTC.

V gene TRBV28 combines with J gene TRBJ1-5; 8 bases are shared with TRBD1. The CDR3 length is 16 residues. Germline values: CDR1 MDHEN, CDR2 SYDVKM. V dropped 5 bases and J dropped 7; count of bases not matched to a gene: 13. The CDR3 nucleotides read TGTGCCAGCAGTCGTATACAGGGGGGCCTCGGGCAGCCCCAGCATTTT. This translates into CASSRIQGGLGQPQHF.

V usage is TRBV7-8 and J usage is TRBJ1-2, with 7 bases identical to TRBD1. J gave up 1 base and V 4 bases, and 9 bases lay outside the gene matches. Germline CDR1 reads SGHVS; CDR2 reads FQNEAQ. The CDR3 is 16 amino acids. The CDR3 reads CASSSTGQLSNYGYTF. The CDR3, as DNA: TGTGCCAGCAGCTCCACGGGACAGCTGAGTAACTATGGCTACACCTTC.

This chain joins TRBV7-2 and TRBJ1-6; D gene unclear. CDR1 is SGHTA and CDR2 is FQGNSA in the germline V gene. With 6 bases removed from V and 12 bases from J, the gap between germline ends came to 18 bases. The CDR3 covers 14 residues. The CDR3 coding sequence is TGTGCCAGCAGATGGACGGGGAAAGAGGGACCCCTCCACTTT. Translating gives CASRWTGKEGPLHF.

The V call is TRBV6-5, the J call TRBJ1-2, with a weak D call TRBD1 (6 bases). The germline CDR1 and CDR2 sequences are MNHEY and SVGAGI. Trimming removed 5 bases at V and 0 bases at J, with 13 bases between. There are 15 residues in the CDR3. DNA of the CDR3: TGTGCCAGCAGTACCTGGACAGATACTAACTATGGCTACACCTTC. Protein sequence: CASSTWTDTNYGYTF.

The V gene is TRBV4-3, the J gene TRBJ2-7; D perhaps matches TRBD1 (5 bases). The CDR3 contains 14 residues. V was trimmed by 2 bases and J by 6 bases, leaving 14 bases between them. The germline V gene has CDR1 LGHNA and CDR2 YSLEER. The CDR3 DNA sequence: TGCGCCAGCAGCCAAATGTCCTCAGGGCGCGAGCAGTACTTC. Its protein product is CASSQMSSGREQYF.

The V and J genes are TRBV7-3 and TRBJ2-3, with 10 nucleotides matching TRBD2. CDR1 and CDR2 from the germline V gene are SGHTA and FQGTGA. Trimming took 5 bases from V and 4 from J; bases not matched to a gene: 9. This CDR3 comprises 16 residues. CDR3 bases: TGTGCCAGCAGCCTCAATCTAGCGGGAGTAGCAGATACGCAGTATTTT. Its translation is CASSLNLAGVADTQYF.

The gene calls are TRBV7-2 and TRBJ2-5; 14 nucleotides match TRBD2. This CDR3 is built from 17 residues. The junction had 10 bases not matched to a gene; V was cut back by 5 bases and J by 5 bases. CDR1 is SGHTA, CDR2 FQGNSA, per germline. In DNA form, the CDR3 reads TGTGCCAGCAGCCCAATCCGGACTAGCGGGAGGATGGAGACCCAGTACTTC. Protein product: CASSPIRTSGRMETQYF.

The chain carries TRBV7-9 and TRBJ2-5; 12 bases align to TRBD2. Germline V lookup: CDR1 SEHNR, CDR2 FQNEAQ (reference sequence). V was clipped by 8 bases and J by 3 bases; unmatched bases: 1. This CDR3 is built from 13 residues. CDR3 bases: TGTGCCAGCGGACTAGCGGGAAAAGAGACCCAGTACTTC. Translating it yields CASGLAGKETQYF.

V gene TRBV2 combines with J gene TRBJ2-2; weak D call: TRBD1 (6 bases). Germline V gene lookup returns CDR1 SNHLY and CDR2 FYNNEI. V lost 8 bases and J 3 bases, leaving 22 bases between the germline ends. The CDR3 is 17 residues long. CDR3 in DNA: TGTGCCAGCGGAGCAGGGGTCTCCAACTATTACACCGGGGAGCTGTTTTTT. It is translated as CASGAGVSNYYTGELFF.

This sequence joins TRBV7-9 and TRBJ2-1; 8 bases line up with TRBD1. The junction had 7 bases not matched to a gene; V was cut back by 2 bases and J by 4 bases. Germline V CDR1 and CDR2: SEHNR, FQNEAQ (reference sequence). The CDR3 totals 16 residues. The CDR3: CASSLSAGGIYNEQFF. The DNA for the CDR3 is TGTGCCAGCAGCTTATCGGCAGGGGGCATTTACAATGAGCAGTTCTTC.

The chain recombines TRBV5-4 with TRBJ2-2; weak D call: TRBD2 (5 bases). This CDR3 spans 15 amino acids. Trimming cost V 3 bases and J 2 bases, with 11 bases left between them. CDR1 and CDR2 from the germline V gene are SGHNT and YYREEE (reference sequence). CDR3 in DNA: TGTGCCAGCAGCTCTAGCCCGAAAAACACCGGGGAGCTGTTTTTT. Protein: CASSSSPKNTGELFF.

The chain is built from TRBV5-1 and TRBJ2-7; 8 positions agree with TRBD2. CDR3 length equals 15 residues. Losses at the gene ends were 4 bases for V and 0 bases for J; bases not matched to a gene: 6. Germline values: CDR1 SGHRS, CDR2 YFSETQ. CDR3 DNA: TGCGCCAGCAGCCCCACGAGCGGGAGCTCCTACGAGCAGTACTTC. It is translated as CASSPTSGSSYEQYF. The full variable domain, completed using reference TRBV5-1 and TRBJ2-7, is KAGVTQTPRYLIKTRGQQVTLSCSPISGHRSVSWYQQTPGQGLQFLFEYFSETQRNKGNFPGRFSGRQFSNSRSEMNVSTLELGDSALYLCASSPTSGSSYEQYFGPGTRLTVT.

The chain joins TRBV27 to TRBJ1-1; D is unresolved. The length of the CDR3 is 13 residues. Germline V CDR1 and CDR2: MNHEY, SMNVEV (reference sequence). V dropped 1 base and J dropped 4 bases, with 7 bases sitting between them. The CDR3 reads CASSLFAGTEAFF. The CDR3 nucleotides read TGTGCCAGCAGTTTATTCGCGGGCACTGAAGCTTTCTTT.

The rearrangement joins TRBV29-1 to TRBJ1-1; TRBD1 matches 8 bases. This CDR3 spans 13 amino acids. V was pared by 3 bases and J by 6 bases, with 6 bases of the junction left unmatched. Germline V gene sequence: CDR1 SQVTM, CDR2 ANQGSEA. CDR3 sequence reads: CSVEVTGGSEAFF. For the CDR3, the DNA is TGCAGCGTTGAGGTAACAGGGGGTTCTGAAGCTTTCTTT.

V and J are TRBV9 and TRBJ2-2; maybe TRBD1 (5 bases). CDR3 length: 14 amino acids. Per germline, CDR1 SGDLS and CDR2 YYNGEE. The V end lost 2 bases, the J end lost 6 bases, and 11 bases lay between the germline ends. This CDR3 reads CASSVGAAPGELFF. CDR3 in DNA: TGTGCCAGCAGCGTTGGGGCCGCCCCCGGGGAGCTGTTTTTT.

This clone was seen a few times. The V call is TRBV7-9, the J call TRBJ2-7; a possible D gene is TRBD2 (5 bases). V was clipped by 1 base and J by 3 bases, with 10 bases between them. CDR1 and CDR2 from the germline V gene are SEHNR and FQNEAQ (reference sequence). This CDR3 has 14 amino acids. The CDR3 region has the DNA TGTGCCAGCAGCTTAGGAGTCGGGGTCTACGAGCAGTACTTC. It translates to CASSLGVGVYEQYF.

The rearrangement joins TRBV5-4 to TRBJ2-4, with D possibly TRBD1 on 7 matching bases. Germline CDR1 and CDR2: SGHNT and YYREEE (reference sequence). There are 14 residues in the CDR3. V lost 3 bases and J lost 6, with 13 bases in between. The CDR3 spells CASSSLAGGNIQYF. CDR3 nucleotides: TGTGCCAGCAGCTCACTAGCAGGGGGAAACATTCAGTACTTC.

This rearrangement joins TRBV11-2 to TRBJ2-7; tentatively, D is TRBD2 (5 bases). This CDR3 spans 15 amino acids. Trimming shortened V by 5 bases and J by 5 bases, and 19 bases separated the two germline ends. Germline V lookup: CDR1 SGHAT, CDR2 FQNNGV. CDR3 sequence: CASSNLKVRGNEQYF. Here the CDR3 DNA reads TGTGCCAGCAGCAATCTAAAAGTACGGGGTAACGAGCAGTACTTC.

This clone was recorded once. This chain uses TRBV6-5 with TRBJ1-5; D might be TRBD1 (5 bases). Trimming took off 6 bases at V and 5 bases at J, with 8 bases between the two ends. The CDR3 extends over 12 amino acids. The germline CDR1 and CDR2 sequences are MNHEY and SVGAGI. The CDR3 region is CASRRGDQPQHF. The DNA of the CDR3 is TGTGCCAGCAGACGGGGGGATCAGCCCCAGCATTTT.

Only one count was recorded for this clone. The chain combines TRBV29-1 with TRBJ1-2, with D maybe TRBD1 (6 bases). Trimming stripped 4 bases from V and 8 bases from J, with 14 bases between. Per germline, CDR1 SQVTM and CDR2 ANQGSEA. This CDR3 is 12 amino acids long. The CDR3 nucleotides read TGCAGCGTTGCCACAGGGTCACGCGGCTACACCTTC. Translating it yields CSVATGSRGYTF. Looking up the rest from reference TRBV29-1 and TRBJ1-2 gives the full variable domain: SAVISQKPSRDICQRGTSLTIQCQVDSQVTMMFWYRQQPGQSLTLIATANQGSEATYESGFVIDKFPISRPNLTFSTLTVSNMSPEDSSIYLCSVATGSRGYTFGSGTRLTVV.